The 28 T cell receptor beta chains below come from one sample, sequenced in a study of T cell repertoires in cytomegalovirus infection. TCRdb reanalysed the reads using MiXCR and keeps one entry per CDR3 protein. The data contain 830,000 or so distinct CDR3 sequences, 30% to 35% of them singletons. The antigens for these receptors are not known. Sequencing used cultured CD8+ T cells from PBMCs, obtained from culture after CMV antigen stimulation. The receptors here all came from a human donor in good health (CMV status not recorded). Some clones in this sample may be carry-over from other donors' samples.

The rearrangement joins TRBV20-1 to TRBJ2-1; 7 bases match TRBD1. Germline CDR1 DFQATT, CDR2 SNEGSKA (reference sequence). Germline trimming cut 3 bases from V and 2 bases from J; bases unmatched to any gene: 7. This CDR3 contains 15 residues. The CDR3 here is CSASPDRVTYNEQFF. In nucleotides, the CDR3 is TGCAGTGCTAGTCCCGACAGGGTAACCTACAATGAGCAGTTCTTC.

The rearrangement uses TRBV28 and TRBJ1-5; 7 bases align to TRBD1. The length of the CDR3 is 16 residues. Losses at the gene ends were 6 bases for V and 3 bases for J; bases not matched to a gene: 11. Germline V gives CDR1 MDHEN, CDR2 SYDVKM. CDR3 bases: TGTGCCAGCAGCTCTACGGGGACAGTTGACAATCAGCCCCAGCATTTT. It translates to CASSSTGTVDNQPQHF.

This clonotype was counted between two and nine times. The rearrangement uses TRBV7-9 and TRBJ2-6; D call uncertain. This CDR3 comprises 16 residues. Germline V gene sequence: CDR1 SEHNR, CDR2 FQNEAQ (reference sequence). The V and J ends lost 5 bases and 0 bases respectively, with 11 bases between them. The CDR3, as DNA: TGTGCCAGCAGCCCACACCCGCGCTCTGGGGCCAACGTCCTGACTTTC. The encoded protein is CASSPHPRSGANVLTF.

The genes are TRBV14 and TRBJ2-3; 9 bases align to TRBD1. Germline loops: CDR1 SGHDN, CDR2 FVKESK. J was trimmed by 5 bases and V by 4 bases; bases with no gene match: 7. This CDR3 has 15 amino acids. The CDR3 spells CASSRGQGTGDTQYF. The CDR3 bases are TGTGCCAGCAGCCGGGGACAGGGAACGGGAGATACGCAGTATTTT.

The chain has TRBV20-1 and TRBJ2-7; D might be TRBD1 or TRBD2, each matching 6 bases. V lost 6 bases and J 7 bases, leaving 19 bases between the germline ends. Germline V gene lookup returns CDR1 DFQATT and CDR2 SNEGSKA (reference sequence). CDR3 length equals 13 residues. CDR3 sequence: CSALEGGSWEQYV. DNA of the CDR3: TGCAGTGCCCTGGAAGGGGGGTCCTGGGAGCAGTACGTC.

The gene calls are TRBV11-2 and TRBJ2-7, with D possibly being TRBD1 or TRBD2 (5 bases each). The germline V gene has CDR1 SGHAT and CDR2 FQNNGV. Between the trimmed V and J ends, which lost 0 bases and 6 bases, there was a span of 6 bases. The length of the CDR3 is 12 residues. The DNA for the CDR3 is TGTGCCAGCAGCTTAGACGGGGCCGAGCAGTACGTC. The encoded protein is CASSLDGAEQYV.

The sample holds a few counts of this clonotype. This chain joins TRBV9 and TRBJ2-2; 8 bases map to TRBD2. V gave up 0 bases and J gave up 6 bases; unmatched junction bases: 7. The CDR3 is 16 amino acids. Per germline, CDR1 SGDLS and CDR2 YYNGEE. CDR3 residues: CASSVAGGPLSGELFF. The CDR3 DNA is TGTGCCAGCAGCGTAGCGGGGGGGCCTTTATCCGGGGAGCTGTTTTTT.

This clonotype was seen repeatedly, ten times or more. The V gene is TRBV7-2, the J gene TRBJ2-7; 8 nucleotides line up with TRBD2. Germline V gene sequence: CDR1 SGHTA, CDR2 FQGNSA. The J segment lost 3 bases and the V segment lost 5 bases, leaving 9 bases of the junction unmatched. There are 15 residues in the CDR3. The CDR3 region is CASSPPLAGHYEQYF. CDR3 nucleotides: TGTGCCAGCAGCCCCCCTCTAGCGGGCCACTACGAGCAGTACTTC.

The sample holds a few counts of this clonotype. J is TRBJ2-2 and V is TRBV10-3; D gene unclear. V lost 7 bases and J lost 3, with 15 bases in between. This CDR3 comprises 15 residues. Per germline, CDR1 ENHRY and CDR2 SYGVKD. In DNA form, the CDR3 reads TGTGCCATCAACGTGGCGACACCCGACACCGGGGAGCTGTTTTTT. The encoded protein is CAINVATPDTGELFF.

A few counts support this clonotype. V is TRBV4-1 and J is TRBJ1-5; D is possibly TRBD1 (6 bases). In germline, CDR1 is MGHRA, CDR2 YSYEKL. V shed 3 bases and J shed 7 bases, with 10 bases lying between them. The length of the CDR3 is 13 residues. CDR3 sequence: CASSQAGEQPQHF. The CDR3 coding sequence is TGCGCCAGCAGCCAGGCAGGGGAACAGCCCCAGCATTTT.

The CDR3 spells CASSSATNQETQYF. CDR3 coding DNA: TGTGCCAGCAGCTCCGCAACAAACCAAGAGACCCAGTACTTC. The chain has TRBV6-8 and TRBJ2-5; no reliable D call. The germline CDR1 and CDR2 sequences are MNHGY and SAAAGT. Trimming left V 6 bases short and J 0 bases short, with 11 bases between. The CDR3 has 14 amino acids.

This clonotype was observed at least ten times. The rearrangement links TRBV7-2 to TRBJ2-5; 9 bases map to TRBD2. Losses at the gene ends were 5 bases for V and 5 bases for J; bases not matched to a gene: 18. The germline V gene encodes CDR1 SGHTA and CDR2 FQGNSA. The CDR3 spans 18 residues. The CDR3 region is CASSPYGSLAGSGETQYF. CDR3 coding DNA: TGTGCCAGCAGCCCCTACGGCAGCCTAGCGGGGTCAGGGGAGACCCAGTACTTC. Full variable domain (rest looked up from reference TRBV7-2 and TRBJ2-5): GAGVSQSPSNKVTEKGKDVELRCDPISGHTALYWYRQSLGQGLEFLIYFQGNSAPDKSGLPSDRFSAERTGGSVSTLTIQRTQQEDSAVYLCASSPYGSLAGSGETQYFGPGTRLLVL.

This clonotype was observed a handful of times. The CDR3 loop reads CASSEQGGSEQYF. The CDR3 DNA reads as TGTGCCAGCAGCGAACAGGGAGGGTCCGAGCAGTACTTC. The V and J genes are TRBV11-3 and TRBJ2-7; the D gene is possibly TRBD2 (7 bases). Trimming took 5 bases from V and 6 from J, leaving 14 bases between them. Germline V gene sequence: CDR1 SGHNT, CDR2 YENEEA. CDR3 size: 13 residues.

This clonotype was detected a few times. The CDR3: CASSVGGGYYEQYF. CDR3 coding DNA: TGTGCCAGCAGCGTAGGGGGAGGCTACTACGAGCAGTACTTC. V gene TRBV9 combines with J gene TRBJ2-7; D is perhaps TRBD2 (6 bases). The CDR3 covers 14 residues. The germline V and J ends were trimmed by 0 bases and 3 bases, with 10 bases remaining between them. Germline CDR1 reads SGDLS; CDR2 reads YYNGEE.

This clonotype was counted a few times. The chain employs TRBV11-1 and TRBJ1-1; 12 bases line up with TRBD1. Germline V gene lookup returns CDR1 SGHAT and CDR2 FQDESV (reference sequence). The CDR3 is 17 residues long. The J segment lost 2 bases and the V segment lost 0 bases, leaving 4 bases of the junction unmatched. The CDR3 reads CASSLAGTGGLNTEAFF. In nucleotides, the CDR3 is TGTGCCAGCAGCTTAGCAGGGACAGGGGGCTTAAACACTGAAGCTTTCTTT.

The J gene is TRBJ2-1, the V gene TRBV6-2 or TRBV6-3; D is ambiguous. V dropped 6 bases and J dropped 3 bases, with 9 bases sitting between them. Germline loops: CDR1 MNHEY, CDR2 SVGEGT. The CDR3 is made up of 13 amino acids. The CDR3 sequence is CASSRQRYNEQFF. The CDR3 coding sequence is TGTGCCAGCAGCCGACAACGCTACAATGAGCAGTTCTTC.

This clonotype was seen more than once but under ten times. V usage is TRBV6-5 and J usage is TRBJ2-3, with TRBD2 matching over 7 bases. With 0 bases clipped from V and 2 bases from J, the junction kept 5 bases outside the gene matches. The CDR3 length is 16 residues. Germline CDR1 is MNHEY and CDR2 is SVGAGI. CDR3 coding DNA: TGTGCCAGCAGTTACTCGAGGCTAGCGGACACAGATACGCAGTATTTT. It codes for CASSYSRLADTDTQYF.

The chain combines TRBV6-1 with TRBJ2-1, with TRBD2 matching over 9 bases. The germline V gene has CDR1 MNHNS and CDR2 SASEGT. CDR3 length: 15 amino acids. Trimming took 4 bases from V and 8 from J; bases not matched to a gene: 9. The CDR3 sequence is CASSGGLAYGDEQFF. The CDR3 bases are TGTGCCAGCAGTGGCGGACTAGCGTACGGGGATGAGCAGTTCTTC.

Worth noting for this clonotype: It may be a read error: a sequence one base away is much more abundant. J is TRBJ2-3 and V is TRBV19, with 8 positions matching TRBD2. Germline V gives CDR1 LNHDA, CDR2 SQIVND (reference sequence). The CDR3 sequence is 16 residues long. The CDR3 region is CVSSPLGRGGTDTQYF. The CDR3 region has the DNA TGTGTCAGTAGTCCCTTAGGGCGGGGGGGCACAGATACGCAGTATTTT. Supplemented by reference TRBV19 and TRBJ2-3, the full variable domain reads DGGITQSPKYLFRKEGQNVTLSCEQNLNHDAMYWYRQDPGQGLRLIYYSQIVNDFQKGDIAEGYSVSREKKESFPLTVTSAQKNPTAFYLCVSSPLGRGGTDTQYFGPGTRLTVL.

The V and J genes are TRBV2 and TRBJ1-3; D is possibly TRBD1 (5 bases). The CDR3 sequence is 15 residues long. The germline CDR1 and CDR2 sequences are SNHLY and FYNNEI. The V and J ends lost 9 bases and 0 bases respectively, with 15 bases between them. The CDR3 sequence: CARINEGLSGNTIYF. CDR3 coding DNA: TGTGCCAGGATTAACGAGGGGCTCTCTGGAAACACCATATATTTT.

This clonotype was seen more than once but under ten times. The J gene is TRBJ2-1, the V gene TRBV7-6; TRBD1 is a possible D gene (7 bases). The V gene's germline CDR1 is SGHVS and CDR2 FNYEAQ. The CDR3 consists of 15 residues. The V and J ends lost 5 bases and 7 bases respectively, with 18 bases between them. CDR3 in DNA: TGTGCCAGCAGCCCCCCAGGGGGGCTTAGGAATGAGCAGTTCTTC. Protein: CASSPPGGLRNEQFF.

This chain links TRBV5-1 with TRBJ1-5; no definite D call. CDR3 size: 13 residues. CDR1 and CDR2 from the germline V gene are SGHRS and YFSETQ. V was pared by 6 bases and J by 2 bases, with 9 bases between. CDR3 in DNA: TGCGCCAGCAACCTTCTGGGCAATCAGCCCCAGCATTTT. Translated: CASNLLGNQPQHF.

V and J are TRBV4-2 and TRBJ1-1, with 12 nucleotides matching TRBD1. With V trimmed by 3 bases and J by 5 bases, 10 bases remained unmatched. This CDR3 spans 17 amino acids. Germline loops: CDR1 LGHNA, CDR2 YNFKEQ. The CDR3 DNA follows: TGTGCCAGCAGCCAGAGAGGGACAGGGGGCCAAAAGACTGAAGCTTTCTTT. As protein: CASSQRGTGGQKTEAFF.

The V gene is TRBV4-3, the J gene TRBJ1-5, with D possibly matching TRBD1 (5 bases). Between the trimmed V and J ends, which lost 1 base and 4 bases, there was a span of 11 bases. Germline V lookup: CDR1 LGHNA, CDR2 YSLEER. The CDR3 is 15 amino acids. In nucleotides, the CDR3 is TGCGCCAGCAGCCAAGTCTGGGGGGGGAATCAGCCCCAGCATTTT. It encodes CASSQVWGGNQPQHF.

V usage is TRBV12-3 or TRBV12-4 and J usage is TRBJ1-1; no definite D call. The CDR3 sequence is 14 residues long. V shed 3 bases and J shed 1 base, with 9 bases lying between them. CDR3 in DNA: TGTGCCAGCAGTTTTGAGTACCAGAACACTGAAGCTTTCTTT. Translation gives CASSFEYQNTEAFF.

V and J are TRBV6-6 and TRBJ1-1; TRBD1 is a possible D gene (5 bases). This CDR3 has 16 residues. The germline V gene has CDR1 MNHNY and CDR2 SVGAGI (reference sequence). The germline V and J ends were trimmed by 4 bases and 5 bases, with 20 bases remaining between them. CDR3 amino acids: CASSFSRQGVRTEAFF. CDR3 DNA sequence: TGTGCCAGCAGTTTCTCCAGGCAGGGCGTACGGACTGAAGCTTTCTTT.

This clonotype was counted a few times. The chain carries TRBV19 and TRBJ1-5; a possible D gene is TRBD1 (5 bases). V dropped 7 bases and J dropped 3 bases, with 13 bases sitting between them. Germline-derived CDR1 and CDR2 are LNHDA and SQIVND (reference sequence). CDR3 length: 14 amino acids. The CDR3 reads CASTTRQYNQPQHF. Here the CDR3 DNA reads TGTGCCAGTACCACAAGACAGTACAATCAGCCCCAGCATTTT. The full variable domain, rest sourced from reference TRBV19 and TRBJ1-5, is DGGITQSPKYLFRKEGQNVTLSCEQNLNHDAMYWYRQDPGQGLRLIYYSQIVNDFQKGDIAEGYSVSREKKESFPLTVTSAQKNPTAFYLCASTTRQYNQPQHFGDGTRLSIL.

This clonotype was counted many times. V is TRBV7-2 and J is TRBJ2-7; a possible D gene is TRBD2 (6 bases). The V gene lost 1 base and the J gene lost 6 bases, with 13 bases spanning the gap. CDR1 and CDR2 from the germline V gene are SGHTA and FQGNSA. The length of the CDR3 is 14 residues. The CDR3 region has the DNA TGTGCCAGCAGCTTAGTACTCCTAGCGCCCGAGCAGTACGTC. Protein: CASSLVLLAPEQYV.